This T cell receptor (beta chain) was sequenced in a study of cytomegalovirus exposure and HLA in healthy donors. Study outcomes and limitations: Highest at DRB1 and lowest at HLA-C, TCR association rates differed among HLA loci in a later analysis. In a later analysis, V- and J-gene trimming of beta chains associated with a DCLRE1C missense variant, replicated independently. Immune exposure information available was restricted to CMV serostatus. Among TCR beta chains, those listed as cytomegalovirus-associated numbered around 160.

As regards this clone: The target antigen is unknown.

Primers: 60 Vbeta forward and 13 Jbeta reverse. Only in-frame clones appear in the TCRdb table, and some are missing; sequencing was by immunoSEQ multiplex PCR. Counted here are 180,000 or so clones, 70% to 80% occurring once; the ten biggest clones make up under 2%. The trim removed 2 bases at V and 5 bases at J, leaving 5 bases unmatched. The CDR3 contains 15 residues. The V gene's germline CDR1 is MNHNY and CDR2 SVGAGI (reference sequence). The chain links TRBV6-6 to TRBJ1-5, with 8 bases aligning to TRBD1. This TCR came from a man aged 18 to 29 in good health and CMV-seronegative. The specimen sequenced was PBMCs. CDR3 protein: CASSYADRGHQPQHF. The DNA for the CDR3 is TGTGCCAGCAGTTACGCCGACAGGGGCCATCAGCCCCAGCATTTT.